Presented here are 15 T cell receptor beta chains from one specimen sequenced in a study of T cell changes during pregnancy in multiple sclerosis. Sequencing used immunoSEQ multiplex PCR; TCRdb keeps in-frame clones, though not all of them. The table lists some 31,000 clones, 91% of them singletons. The sample consisted of CD8+ T cells from peripheral blood mononuclear cells, taken in the second trimester of pregnancy. The origin of the receptors is a female donor in good health, enrolled as a control in a pregnancy study.

The CDR3 nucleotides read TGTGCCAGCAGCCCCCGGACAGGGCAAGAGGGGTCACCCCTCCACTTT. It yields the protein CASSPRTGQEGSPLHF. The chain employs TRBV9 and TRBJ1-6; 8 nucleotides align to TRBD1. With 4 bases clipped from V and 10 bases from J, the junction kept 13 bases outside the gene matches. Germline CDR1 is SGDLS and CDR2 is YYNGEE. This CDR3 has 16 residues.

This clone was found once. The V call is TRBV11-3, the J call TRBJ2-7, with 7 bases fitting TRBD1. V trimming: 5 bases; J trimming: 5 bases; junction bases outside the gene matches: 18. CDR3 length: 17 residues. Germline lookup yields CDR1 SGHNT and CDR2 YENEEA. The CDR3 bases are TGTGCCAGCAGCGGCTCAATACGAGGTCAGGGGGACCACGAGCAGTACTTC. This translates into CASSGSIRGQGDHEQYF.

The J gene is TRBJ1-5, the V gene TRBV4-1; D is possibly TRBD1 (6 bases). Germline V gene sequence: CDR1 MGHRA, CDR2 YSYEKL. The CDR3 loop spans 16 amino acids. V dropped 1 base and J dropped 6 bases, with 16 bases sitting between them. CDR3 sequence reads: CASSQGDISTGQPQHF. The CDR3 coding sequence is TGCGCCAGCAGCCAAGGGGACATATCTACAGGTCAGCCCCAGCATTTT.

This clone occurred a few times. The V gene is TRBV4-3, the J gene TRBJ1-6; 8 positions agree with TRBD1. CDR1 and CDR2 (germline): LGHNA, YSLEER. The CDR3 spans 14 residues. J lost 10 bases, V lost 4 bases, and 6 bases had no gene match. CDR3 sequence (DNA): TGCGCCAGCAGCCCGACAGGGGAGGGGTCACCCCTCCACTTT. Its translation: CASSPTGEGSPLHF.

The table lists this clone with a few counts. The chain has TRBV7-3 and TRBJ2-7; 10 bases match TRBD1. Looked up from germline, CDR1 is SGHTA and CDR2 is FQGTGA. The CDR3 is 14 residues long. With 4 bases clipped from V and 5 bases from J, the junction kept 5 bases outside the gene matches. This CDR3 is CASSSTGGQDEQYF. The CDR3 nucleotides read TGTGCCAGCAGCTCGACAGGGGGCCAAGACGAGCAGTACTTC.

This clone was found once. V is TRBV7-2 and J is TRBJ2-3; a possible D gene is TRBD2 (6 bases). Germline V gene lookup returns CDR1 SGHTA and CDR2 FQGNSA. Trimming took 3 bases from V and 0 from J, leaving 10 bases between them. The CDR3 has 15 residues. CDR3 coding DNA: TGTGCCAGCAGCTTCCTACGGGGGAGCACAGATACGCAGTATTTT. Protein product: CASSFLRGSTDTQYF.

The rearrangement uses TRBV27 and TRBJ2-2; D remains unclear. V was pared by 2 bases and J by 0 bases, with 4 bases between. The CDR3 runs 14 residues. In germline, CDR1 is MNHEY, CDR2 SMNVEV (reference sequence). CDR3 nucleotide sequence: TGTGCCAGCAGTTTAGGAGCGAACACCGGGGAGCTGTTTTTT. Protein: CASSLGANTGELFF.

The rearrangement links TRBV7-9 to TRBJ1-2; 9 bases fit TRBD1. From germline, CDR1 is SEHNR and CDR2 FQNEAQ (reference sequence). The CDR3 has 14 amino acids. Losses at the gene ends were 5 bases for V and 5 bases for J; bases not matched to a gene: 6. The CDR3 DNA reads TGTGCCAGCAGCCTAACAGGGGGCTGGTATGGCTACACCTTC. Amino acids: CASSLTGGWYGYTF.

The chain uses TRBV29-1 and TRBJ1-2, with D perhaps matching TRBD1 (6 bases). The CDR3 contains 13 residues. Trimming took 3 bases from V and 3 from J, leaving 11 bases between them. The germline CDR1 and CDR2 sequences are SQVTM and ANQGSEA. The CDR3 DNA follows: TGCAGCGTTGATACAGGGTCTGACTATGGCTACACCTTC. This sequence encodes CSVDTGSDYGYTF.

The chain recombines TRBV4-2 with TRBJ2-7, with 8 nucleotides matching TRBD1. The V gene's germline CDR1 is LGHNA and CDR2 YNFKEQ. The CDR3 runs to 14 residues. V trimming: 1 base; J trimming: 2 bases; junction bases outside the gene matches: 1. The CDR3 loop reads CASSQAGQAYEQYF. For the CDR3, the DNA is TGTGCCAGCAGCCAAGCGGGACAGGCCTACGAGCAGTACTTC.

DNA of the CDR3: TGTGCCAGCCGCGGGACCGCAGGACGTGTTCACACCTTC. Its translation is CASRGTAGRVHTF. V is TRBV14 and J is TRBJ1-2; TRBD1 might be the D (5 bases). Trimming shortened V by 8 bases and J by 12 bases, and 22 bases separated the two germline ends. The germline gives CDR1 SGHDN, CDR2 FVKESK. The CDR3 totals 13 residues.

This sequence joins TRBV19 and TRBJ2-1; 14 bases map to TRBD2. The V segment lost 5 bases and the J segment 1 base; nucleotides outside the gene matches: 10. CDR1 is LNHDA and CDR2 is SQIVND in the germline V gene (reference sequence). The CDR3 loop spans 19 amino acids. The CDR3 nucleotides are TGTGCCAGTAGTCGCAGCGGGACTAGCGGGGGTAGGTCCTACAATGAGCAGTTCTTC. Its protein is CASSRSGTSGGRSYNEQFF.

The J gene is TRBJ2-3, the V gene TRBV27; 9 bases fit TRBD2. Trimming took 5 bases from V and 5 from J; bases not matched to a gene: 8. CDR3 size: 15 residues. The V gene's germline CDR1 is MNHEY and CDR2 SMNVEV (reference sequence). CDR3 region: CASSLRGGLVDTQYF. The CDR3 region has the DNA TGTGCCAGCAGTCTGCGGGGGGGACTGGTAGATACGCAGTATTTT.

The V gene is TRBV4-3, the J gene TRBJ1-1; no clear D gene. This CDR3 comprises 15 residues. Germline V gives CDR1 LGHNA, CDR2 YSLEER. V was cut by 0 bases and J by 0 bases, with 8 bases left in between. The CDR3 nucleotides read TGCGCCAGCAGCCAAGATACCCCGGTGAACACTGAAGCTTTCTTT. It encodes CASSQDTPVNTEAFF.

This clone rates as medium-sized. This chain uses TRBV11-3 with TRBJ2-1; D may be TRBD2 (5 bases). There are 14 residues in the CDR3. V dropped 2 bases and J dropped 9 bases, with 14 bases sitting between them. Per the germline V gene, CDR1 is SGHNT and CDR2 is YENEEA. CDR3 in DNA: TGTGCCAGCAGCTTAACACCCACGGGGATTGAGCAGTTCTTC. Its translation: CASSLTPTGIEQFF. Full variable domain (rest looked up from reference TRBV11-3 and TRBJ2-1): EAGVVQSPRYKIIEKKQPVAFWCNPISGHNTLYWYLQNLGQGPELLIRYENEEAVDDSQLPKDRFSAERLKGVDSTLKIQPAELGDSAVYLCASSLTPTGIEQFFGPGTRLTVL.